The entry that follows covers one TCR beta chain sequence. Its binding antigen is unknown. The sample holds no much larger clone one base away, and base qualities are not on file. Library prep was done by 5' RACE. Sequenced using an Illumina HiSeq 2000. Template switching introduced a universal primer binding site; the final cDNA contained a unique molecular identifier, enabling accurate counting of TCR cDNA molecules. Specific primers in the conserved constant-segment region were used to synthesize first-strand cDNA for the TCR alpha and beta chains. To control for contamination, each cDNA library was double barcoded with a SMART-Mk sample barcode plus Illumina barcodes. TruSeq adapter sequences and Illumina sample barcodes were added in two successive PCR steps. The Illumina HiSeq platform was used with custom primers to sequence TCR alpha and beta cDNA libraries. The paper's data handling went like this. Unique molecular identifiers were extracted from raw reads with MiGEC, and CDR3 positions were determined with MiXCR. For each individual, recombination models were inferred using an EM algorithm with the repgenHMM and IGoR tools. The tcR package in R was used for shared clonotype analysis, with sharing normalized by the product of cloneset sizes. Out-of-frame nonproductive sequences were analyzed to study raw recombination free of thymic and clonal selection effects. TCRdb ran its own pipeline on the public reads, namely fastp trimming at Q25 and MiXCR clone calling, and kept in-frame beta chains. All rows with the same CDR3 protein become a single entry with the most common DNA and genes. It is TCRdb's table, rather than the study itself, that gives the V and J calls and clone size. For this sample there are a few hundred thousand distinct CDR3 sequences; just under 10% appear just once. The ten largest clonotypes hold around 3% of the sample.

The data were taken from a study of identical twins (dated by TCRdb to 2016 to 2018). Looking at the study overall: To test whether fetal clonotypes persist, this study deep-sequenced TCR alpha and beta repertoires from monozygotic twins, from unrelated adults of various ages, and from cord blood. To rule out contamination, replicate twin experiments were performed at different times with different library preparation protocols. Points the paper makes about the study in general: Compared with coincidental sharing between unrelated individuals, an excess of low generation-probability sequences was observed among out-of-frame TCR alpha sequences shared between twins. Zero-insertion analyses could be partly confounded by invariant T cells such as MAIT and iNKT, though diverse VJ usage argued against such confounding for most clonotypes. Excess twin sharing in beta out-of-frame sequences was weaker because fewer shared sequences lowered the signal-to-noise ratio. Fewer insertions were carried by abundant cord blood beta clonotypes; a weaker similar trend was observed in young adult naive repertoires, while no such trend was observed in memory repertoires. Out-of-frame TCR alpha sharing in monozygotic twins was systematically underestimated by recombination models, whereas sharing between unrelated individuals was in agreement with the recombination models. Because the same donors could not be followed over many years, conclusions were based on cross-sectional statistical analysis.

Every donor was a healthy Caucasian. The twin cohort consisted of three pairs of female monozygotic twins, all aged 18 to 29 years. Peripheral blood mononuclear cells were the source from which RNA for the TCR libraries was isolated. These data also formed part of another study, on yellow fever vaccine responses in identical twins. The second paper states: According to the authors, the vaccine-induced T cell response in identical twins seemed to be partly convergent and partly specific to each individual. In identical twins, the study followed T cell clones that responded to the vaccine with precision.

Sequenced input: PBMCs. The receptor's source is a woman aged 18-35 years in good health.

The CDR3 corresponds to CVRQGQTQETQYF. In nucleotides, the sequence is TGTGTTCGCCAGGGGCAGACTCAAGAGACCCAGTACTTC. The rearrangement joined TRBV24-1 to TRBJ2-5; TRBD1 is perhaps the D gene, given 6 matching bases. From the cysteine through the phenylalanine, the CDR3 covers 13 amino acids. Only the CDR3 region is kept as DNA, spanning 39 bases read in frame from base 1. Taken from the germline V gene, the CDR1 and CDR2 loops are KGHDR and SFDVKD.